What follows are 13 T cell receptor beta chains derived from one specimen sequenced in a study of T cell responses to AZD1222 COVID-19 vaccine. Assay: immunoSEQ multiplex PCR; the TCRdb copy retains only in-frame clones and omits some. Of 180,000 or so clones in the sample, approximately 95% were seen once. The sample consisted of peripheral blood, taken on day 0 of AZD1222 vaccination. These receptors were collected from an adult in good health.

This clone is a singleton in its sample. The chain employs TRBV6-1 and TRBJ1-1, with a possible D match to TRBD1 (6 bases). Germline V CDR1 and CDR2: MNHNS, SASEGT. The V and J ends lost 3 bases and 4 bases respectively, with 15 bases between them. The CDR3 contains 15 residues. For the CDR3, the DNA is TGTGCCAGCAGTGACCTTACAGGGACAAGCACTGAAGCTTTCTTT. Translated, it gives CASSDLTGTSTEAFF.

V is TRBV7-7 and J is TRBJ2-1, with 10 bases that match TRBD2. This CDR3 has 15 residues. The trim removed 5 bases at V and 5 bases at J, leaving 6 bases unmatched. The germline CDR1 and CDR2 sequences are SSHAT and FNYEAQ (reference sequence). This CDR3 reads CASSLGLAVDNEQFF. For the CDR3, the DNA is TGTGCCAGCAGCCTCGGACTAGCGGTTGACAATGAGCAGTTCTTC. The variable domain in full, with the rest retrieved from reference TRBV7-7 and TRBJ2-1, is GAGVSQSPRYKVTKRGQDVTLRCDPISSHATLYWYQQALGQGPEFLTYFNYEAQPDKSGLPSDRFSAERPEGSISTLTIQRTEQRDSAMYRCASSLGLAVDNEQFFGPGTRLTVL.

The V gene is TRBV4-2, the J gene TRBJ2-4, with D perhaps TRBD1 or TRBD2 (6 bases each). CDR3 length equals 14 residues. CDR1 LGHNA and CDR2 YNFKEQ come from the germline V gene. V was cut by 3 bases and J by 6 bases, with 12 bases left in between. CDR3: CASSHPEGGNIQYF. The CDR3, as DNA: TGTGCCAGCAGCCACCCTGAGGGGGGAAACATTCAGTACTTC.

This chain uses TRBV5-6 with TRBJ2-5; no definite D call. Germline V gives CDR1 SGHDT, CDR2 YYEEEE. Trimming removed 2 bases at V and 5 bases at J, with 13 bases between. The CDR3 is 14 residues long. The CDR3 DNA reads TGTGCCAGCAGCTTTCAGGTCACGCGGGAGACCCAGTACTTC. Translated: CASSFQVTRETQYF. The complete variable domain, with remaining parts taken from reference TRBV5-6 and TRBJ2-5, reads DAGVTQSPTHLIKTRGQQVTLRCSPKSGHDTVSWYQQALGQGPQFIFQYYEEEERQRGNFPDRFSGHQFPNYSSELNVNALLLGDSALYLCASSFQVTRETQYFGPGTRLLVL.

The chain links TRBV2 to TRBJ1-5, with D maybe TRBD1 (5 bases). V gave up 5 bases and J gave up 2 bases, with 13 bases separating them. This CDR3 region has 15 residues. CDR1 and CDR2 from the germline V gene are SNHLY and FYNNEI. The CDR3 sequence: CASSPQRGRNQPQHF. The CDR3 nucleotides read TGTGCCAGCAGTCCCCAGAGGGGCCGCAATCAGCCCCAGCATTTT.

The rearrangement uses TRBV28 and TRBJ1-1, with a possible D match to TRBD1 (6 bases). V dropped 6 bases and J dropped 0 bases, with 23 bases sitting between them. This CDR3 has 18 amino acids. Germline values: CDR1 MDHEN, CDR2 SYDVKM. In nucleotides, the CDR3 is TGTGCCAGCAGCTACCGTGGGGGGGCCTTGGACTTGAACACTGAAGCTTTCTTT. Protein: CASSYRGGALDLNTEAFF.

CDR3 residues: CASSPGPGVGQPQHF. The CDR3 DNA is TGTGCCAGCTCACCCGGACCAGGGGTGGGTCAGCCCCAGCATTTT. The chain combines TRBV18 with TRBJ1-5; maybe TRBD1 (6 bases). This CDR3 has 15 residues. Germline V gives CDR1 KGHSH, CDR2 LQKENI. V lost 3 bases to trimming and J lost 6 bases, with 15 bases between them.

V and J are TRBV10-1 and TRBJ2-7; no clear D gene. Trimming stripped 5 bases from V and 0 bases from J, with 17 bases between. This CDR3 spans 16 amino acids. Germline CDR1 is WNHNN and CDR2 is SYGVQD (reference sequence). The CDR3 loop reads CASSPFKDSNSYEQYF. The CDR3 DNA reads TGCGCCAGCAGTCCCTTTAAAGACTCAAACTCCTACGAGCAGTACTTC.

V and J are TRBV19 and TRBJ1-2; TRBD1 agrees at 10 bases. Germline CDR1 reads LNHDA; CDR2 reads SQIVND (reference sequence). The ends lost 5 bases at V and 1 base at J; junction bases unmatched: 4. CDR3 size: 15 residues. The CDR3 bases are TGTGCCAGTAGTGCGACAGGGGGCAGTAACTATGGCTACACCTTC. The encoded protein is CASSATGGSNYGYTF.

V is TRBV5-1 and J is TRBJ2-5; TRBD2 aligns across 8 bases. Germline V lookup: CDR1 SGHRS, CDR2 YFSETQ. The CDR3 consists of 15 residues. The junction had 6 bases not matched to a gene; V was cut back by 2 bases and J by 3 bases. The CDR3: CASSFYGGVEETQYF. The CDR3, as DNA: TGCGCCAGCAGCTTTTACGGGGGGGTGGAAGAGACCCAGTACTTC.

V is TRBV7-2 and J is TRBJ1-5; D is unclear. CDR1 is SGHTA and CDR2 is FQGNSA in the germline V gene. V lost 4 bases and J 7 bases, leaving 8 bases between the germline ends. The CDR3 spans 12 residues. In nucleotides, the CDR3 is TGTGCCAGCAGCTCTTCGAGGCAGCCCCAGCATTTT. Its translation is CASSSSRQPQHF.

CDR3 in amino acids: CASSLVSSGVLGTDTQYF. As DNA, the CDR3 is TGTGCCAGCAGCTTAGTGTCGTCAGGGGTGTTGGGCACAGATACGCAGTATTTT. This sequence joins TRBV7-9 and TRBJ2-3; a possible D gene is TRBD1 (6 bases). V gave up 1 base and J gave up 1 base, with 18 bases separating them. CDR3 length: 18 residues. Germline CDR1 SEHNR, CDR2 FQNEAQ (reference sequence). The whole variable domain, remainder taken from reference TRBV7-9 and TRBJ2-3, is DTGVSQNPRHKITKRGQNVTFRCDPISEHNRLYWYRQTLGQGPEFLTYFQNEAQLEKSRLLSDRFSAERPKGSFSTLEIQRTEQGDSAMYLCASSLVSSGVLGTDTQYFGPGTRLTVL.

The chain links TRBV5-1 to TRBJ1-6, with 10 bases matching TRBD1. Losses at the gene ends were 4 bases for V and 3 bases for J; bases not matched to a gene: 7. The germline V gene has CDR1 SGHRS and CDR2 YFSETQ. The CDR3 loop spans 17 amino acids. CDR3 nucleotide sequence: TGCGCCAGCAGCCTAGGGACAGGGGATCTCTATAATTCACCCCTCCACTTT. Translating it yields CASSLGTGDLYNSPLHF.